Listed below are T cell receptor beta chains from one sample, sequenced in a study of blood T cell repertoires in COVID-19. The assay was immunoSEQ multiplex PCR, and TCRdb's table has in-frame clones only and misses some. The sample consists of under 200,000 clones, about nine tenths of them appearing once. The sample comprised peripheral blood. The origin of the receptors is a man in his fifties or sixties with acute or convalescent COVID-19. Both conserved end residues are part of each CDR3. Fields, in order: J gene, V gene, CDR3 protein.

J: TRBJ1-1; V: TRBV5-1; CDR3: CASSLDRGAEAFF
J: TRBJ1-2; V: TRBV4-1; CDR3: CASSQLPGQGFYGYTF
J: TRBJ1-2; V: TRBV19; CDR3: CARPPAGDYGYTF
J: TRBJ1-2; V: TRBV6-5; CDR3: CASSYSGQINYGYTF
J: TRBJ2-1; V: TRBV7-9; CDR3: CASSLRQVYNEQFF
J: TRBJ1-1; V: TRBV4-2; CDR3: CASSQRVKNTEAFF
J: TRBJ2-1; V: TRBV19; CDR3: CRETSGSIEQFF
J: TRBJ1-1; V: TRBV19; CDR3: CASSLDRGLTEAFF
J: TRBJ2-1; V: TRBV6-2/TRBV6-3; CDR3: CASSDPGLAKNEQFF
J: TRBJ2-7; V: TRBV27; CDR3: CASSRLTSGRHEQYF
J: TRBJ2-5; V: TRBV18; CDR3: CASSPLGAGETQYF
J: TRBJ2-1; V: TRBV27; CDR3: CASSITTSGTGQFF
J: TRBJ1-1; V: TRBV6-5; CDR3: CASSYRTGHNTEAFF
J: TRBJ1-2; V: TRBV25-1; CDR3: CASSVGTSRGYTF
J: TRBJ1-3; V: TRBV23-1; CDR3: CARMGGLSGNTIYF
J: TRBJ1-6; V: TRBV6-5; CDR3: CASRRILGSPLHF
J: TRBJ1-4; V: TRBV7-5; CDR3: CVRSLGRQASNEKLFF
J: TRBJ2-5; V: TRBV7-2; CDR3: CASSPGLAEQTQYF
J: TRBJ1-4; V: TRBV30; CDR3: CAWSLEAGGGEKLFF
J: TRBJ1-5; V: TRBV15; CDR3: CATSRARGSQPQHF
J: TRBJ2-7; V: TRBV19; CDR3: CASSTGFFEQYF
J: TRBJ2-4; V: TRBV30; CDR3: CAWSGRVAPLAKNIQYF
J: TRBJ2-7; V: TRBV10-3; CDR3: CAISENQLSYEQYF
J: TRBJ2-3; V: TRBV11-2; CDR3: CASSRLAGYSTDTQYF
J: TRBJ2-1; V: TRBV18; CDR3: CASSPKDIRLAGGKNEQFF
J: TRBJ2-3; V: TRBV10-3; CDR3: CAISDTTYLAPSTDTQYF
J: TRBJ2-5; V: TRBV30; CDR3: CACSRGLRETQYF
J: TRBJ1-2; V: TRBV28; CDR3: CASSRPDRGLYGYTF
J: TRBJ1-4; V: TRBV28; CDR3: CASSLWGGGLFF
J: TRBJ1-3; V: TRBV28; CDR3: CASSSSQDRALGNTIYF
J: TRBJ1-5; V: TRBV6-2/TRBV6-3; CDR3: CASSPSGQGGNNQPQHF
J: TRBJ2-2; V: TRBV27; CDR3: CASLPRYLQGQGSTGELFF
J: TRBJ1-5; V: TRBV7-8; CDR3: CASSLGGTGEKQPQHF
J: TRBJ2-5; V: TRBV15; CDR3: CATSKSGRGRIETQYF
J: TRBJ2-1; V: TRBV6-6; CDR3: CASSYAKAGFNEQFF
J: TRBJ1-4; V: TRBV6-5; CDR3: CASSRGTGNEKLFF